This T cell receptor (beta chain) was documented in a study of Ad26.COV2.S vaccination and SARS-CoV-2 variants. The CDR3 runs to 16 residues. The germline gives CDR1 SGHTA, CDR2 FQGNSA. The trim removed 5 bases at V and 19 bases at J, leaving 17 bases unmatched. Of note for this clone: The antigen is undetermined.

Findings and limits, study-wide: Measures of TCR breadth and depth may have fallen short of total T cell responses.

Described treatment: 19 received Ad26.COV2.S at low or high dose, single or two shots; roughly five received placebo; per-sample allocation not given. Day 63 after the first vaccine or placebo injection was the time point for sampling. Libraries were prepared by immunoSEQ multiplex PCR; TCRdb keeps only in-frame clonotypes and omits some of them. This table has 410,000 or so clones, approximately 92% appearing once. Sequencing was performed on peripheral blood, taken in a trial of Ad26.COV2.S vaccine versus placebo. This clonotype originated in a person between 18 and 59 years old who received the Ad26.COV2.S COVID-19 vaccine or a placebo. The rearrangement links TRBV7-2 to TRBJ2-6; 13 bases line up with TRBD2. The CDR3 coding sequence is TGTGCCAGCAGCCCAAAAAACAGACTAGCGGGGGGCCCCCTAACTTTC. The encoded protein is CASSPKNRLAGGPLTF.